One sample yielded the 22 T cell receptor beta chains listed below, sequenced in a study of shared clonotypes between healthy human individuals. The assay was immunoSEQ multiplex PCR, and TCRdb's table has in-frame clones only and misses some. Seen here are roughly 2.5 million clones, around 90% observed once, and the top ten hold roughly 0.15%. Sequencing input: naive CD4+ T cells sorted from blood. Subset described: CD45RA+ positively selected. The receptors shown here come from a man aged 18 to 35 in good health.

The chain combines TRBV28 with TRBJ2-7, with D hard to call. CDR1 is MDHEN, CDR2 SYDVKM, per germline. CDR3 length: 10 residues. V dropped 7 bases and J dropped 7 bases, with 8 bases sitting between them. The CDR3 sequence: CASIGKEQYF. CDR3 coding DNA: TGTGCCAGCATAGGGAAAGAGCAGTACTTC.

The rearrangement uses TRBV7-2 and TRBJ2-3, with D possibly being TRBD2 (6 bases). Germline CDR1 is SGHTA and CDR2 is FQGNSA. The CDR3 covers 14 residues. Trimming removed 4 bases from V and 3 bases from J, with 11 bases in between. In DNA form, the CDR3 reads TGTGCCAGCAGCTCCCCCCGGGGGACAGATACGCAGTATTTT. This encodes CASSSPRGTDTQYF.

The chain has TRBV6-1 and TRBJ2-3; no reliable D call. This CDR3 contains 13 residues. Germline-derived CDR1 and CDR2 are MNHNS and SASEGT. V lost 7 bases and J lost 0, with 8 bases in between. The CDR3 here is CASMASSTDTQYF. CDR3 DNA sequence: TGTGCCAGCATGGCCTCTAGCACAGATACGCAGTATTTT.

The V gene is TRBV18, the J gene TRBJ1-3; D may be TRBD1 (5 bases). The germline V gene has CDR1 KGHSH and CDR2 LQKENI. The germline V and J ends were trimmed by 4 bases and 2 bases, with 15 bases remaining between them. The CDR3 is made up of 16 amino acids. The CDR3 DNA sequence: TGTGCCAGCTCACTTTTCGACCCAGGGACTGGAAACACCATATATTTT. This gives the protein CASSLFDPGTGNTIYF. The complete variable domain, with remaining parts taken from reference TRBV18 and TRBJ1-3, reads NAGVMQNPRHLVRRRGQEARLRCSPMKGHSHVYWYRQLPEEGLKFMVYLQKENIIDESGMPKERFSAEFPKEGPSILRIQQVVRGDSAAYFCASSLFDPGTGNTIYFGEGSWLTVV.

This clone was seen more than once but under ten times. The chain couples TRBV6-1 to TRBJ1-6; 7 bases map to TRBD1. Germline-derived CDR1 and CDR2 are MNHNS and SASEGT. The V gene end was trimmed by 4 bases and the J gene end by 7 bases; junction bases not matched to a gene: 4. The CDR3 consists of 14 residues. The CDR3 spells CASSGVQGNSPLHF. The DNA of the CDR3 is TGTGCCAGCAGTGGGGTACAGGGGAATTCACCCCTCCACTTT.

The CDR3 nucleotides are TGTGCCAGCAGCTTGGACGCCAGCTCCTACGAGCAGTACTTC. This translates into CASSLDASSYEQYF. The rearrangement links TRBV7-2 to TRBJ2-7, with D hard to call. Trimming removed 3 bases from V and 0 bases from J, with 9 bases in between. CDR1 is SGHTA, CDR2 FQGNSA, per germline. This CDR3 contains 14 residues.

The rearrangement links TRBV28 to TRBJ2-6; 7 bases are a match to TRBD1. V lost 6 bases, J lost 0 bases, and 2 bases stayed unmatched. This CDR3 spans 15 amino acids. The germline V gene has CDR1 MDHEN and CDR2 SYDVKM. CDR3 residues: CASRQGRSGANVLTF. CDR3 sequence (DNA): TGTGCCAGCAGACAGGGGCGCTCTGGGGCCAACGTCCTGACTTTC.

V is TRBV4-1 and J is TRBJ1-5; D is undetermined. From germline, CDR1 is MGHRA and CDR2 YSYEKL. This CDR3 region has 13 residues. V shed 1 base and J shed 6 bases, with 7 bases lying between them. The CDR3: CASSQGEGQPQHF. The CDR3 region has the DNA TGCGCCAGCAGCCAAGGGGAAGGTCAGCCCCAGCATTTT.

The chain has TRBV5-1 and TRBJ2-7, with a weak D call TRBD1 (6 bases). There are 15 residues in the CDR3. Germline V CDR1 and CDR2: SGHRS, YFSETQ. V lost 3 bases and J lost 1, with 14 bases in between. CDR3 nucleotide sequence: TGCGCCAGCAGCTCCCGGGACACGCTTTCCTACGAGCAGTACTTC. This translates into CASSSRDTLSYEQYF.

The rearrangement joins TRBV6-1 to TRBJ2-7; no clear D. This CDR3 comprises 13 residues. V shed 4 bases and J shed 4 bases, with 11 bases lying between them. Germline V gives CDR1 MNHNS, CDR2 SASEGT. CDR3 sequence (DNA): TGTGCCAGCAGTGGAGGAATACCTTACGAGCAGTACTTC. Translating gives CASSGGIPYEQYF.

The V gene is TRBV5-5, the J gene TRBJ2-7, with D perhaps TRBD1 (6 bases). Germline CDR1 and CDR2: SGHKS and YYEKEE (reference sequence). V lost 0 bases and J lost 3, with 13 bases in between. The CDR3 extends over 15 amino acids. Written as DNA, the CDR3 is TGTGCCAGCAGCTTGGAGCAGGGGAAACACTACGAGCAGTACTTC. Its translation: CASSLEQGKHYEQYF.

The chain uses TRBV5-4 and TRBJ1-2, with D perhaps TRBD1 (5 bases). Germline CDR1 SGHNT, CDR2 YYREEE (reference sequence). CDR3 length equals 12 residues. V dropped 4 bases and J dropped 7 bases, with 11 bases sitting between them. In DNA form, the CDR3 reads TGTGCCAGCAGCGTGGGACTCAGTGGCTACACCTTC. This codes for CASSVGLSGYTF.

This clone was seen once. The same CDR3 also results from other DNA sequences found in this sample. The genes are TRBV5-1 and TRBJ2-7; D gene ambiguous. The V end lost 2 bases, the J end lost 0 bases, and 6 bases lay between the germline ends. CDR1 is SGHRS and CDR2 is YFSETQ in the germline V gene. This CDR3 region has 13 residues. Here the CDR3 reads CASSLGYSYEQYF. CDR3 nucleotides: TGCGCCAGCAGCTTAGGATACTCCTACGAGCAGTACTTC.

The chain couples TRBV14 to TRBJ1-2; TRBD1 is a possible D gene (5 bases). The germline gives CDR1 SGHDN, CDR2 FVKESK. The germline V and J ends were trimmed by 1 base and 7 bases, with 16 bases remaining between them. The CDR3 totals 15 residues. The CDR3: CASSQGRDGGSGYTF. In nucleotides, the CDR3 is TGTGCCAGCAGCCAAGGAAGGGACGGAGGTAGTGGCTACACCTTC. Full variable domain (outside the CDR3, taken from reference TRBV14 and TRBJ1-2): EAGVTQFPSHSVIEKGQTVTLRCDPISGHDNLYWYRRVMGKEIKFLLHFVKESKQDESGMPNNRFLAERTGGTYSTLKVQPAELEDSGVYFCASSQGRDGGSGYTFGSGTRLTVV.

V and J are TRBV14 and TRBJ2-5, with a tentative D call TRBD2 (6 bases). Per germline, CDR1 SGHDN and CDR2 FVKESK. V lost 1 base to trimming and J lost 5 bases, with 17 bases between them. The CDR3 extends over 16 amino acids. The CDR3 DNA reads TGTGCCAGCAGCCAAGGCCGGGAGAGTCTAGGGGAGACCCAGTACTTC. Its protein product is CASSQGRESLGETQYF. The full variable domain, its missing parts supplied by reference TRBV14 and TRBJ2-5, is EAGVTQFPSHSVIEKGQTVTLRCDPISGHDNLYWYRRVMGKEIKFLLHFVKESKQDESGMPNNRFLAERTGGTYSTLKVQPAELEDSGVYFCASSQGRESLGETQYFGPGTRLLVL.

The chain uses TRBV7-6 and TRBJ2-1; 8 positions agree with TRBD2. The germline CDR1 and CDR2 sequences are SGHVS and FNYEAQ. This CDR3 contains 19 residues. V trimming: 6 bases; J trimming: 0 bases; junction bases outside the gene matches: 16. CDR3 DNA sequence: TGTGCCAGCAGGGGGGGGGCGACGACCAGCGGGAGCTCCTACAATGAGCAGTTCTTC. Translation: CASRGGATTSGSSYNEQFF. The variable domain in full, with the rest retrieved from reference TRBV7-6 and TRBJ2-1, is GAGVSQSPRYKVTKRGQDVALRCDPISGHVSLYWYRQALGQGPEFLTYFNYEAQQDKSGLPNDRFSAERPEGSISTLTIQRTEQRDSAMYRCASRGGATTSGSSYNEQFFGPGTRLTVL.

The gene calls are TRBV11-1 and TRBJ2-5; D perhaps matches TRBD1 (5 bases). The end of the DNA fits TRBJ2-7 better, so the J call may be wrong. The germline gives CDR1 SGHAT, CDR2 FQDESV (reference sequence). The CDR3 is made up of 13 amino acids. In DNA, the CDR3 is TGTGCCAGCAGCCTCCAGGGCTCCTACGAGCAGTACTTC. Amino acid sequence: CASSLQGSYEQYF.

J is TRBJ2-1 and V is TRBV7-2, with D possibly being TRBD1 (6 bases). V was pared by 3 bases and J by 2 bases, with 11 bases between. Germline V CDR1 and CDR2: SGHTA, FQGNSA. This CDR3 region has 15 residues. This chain's CDR3 is CASSLLQGTYNEQFF. Here the CDR3 DNA reads TGTGCCAGCAGCTTGCTTCAGGGGACCTACAATGAGCAGTTCTTC.

This sequence joins TRBV19 and TRBJ2-4; D call uncertain. V lost 3 bases and J 0 bases, leaving 9 bases between the germline ends. Germline CDR1 reads LNHDA; CDR2 reads SQIVND (reference sequence). This CDR3 region has 15 residues. This chain's CDR3 is CASSINFPAKNIQYF. DNA for the CDR3: TGTGCCAGTAGTATCAACTTTCCAGCCAAAAACATTCAGTACTTC.

The chain links TRBV15 to TRBJ2-7; D might be TRBD1 or TRBD2, each matching 6 bases. CDR3 length equals 15 residues. V shed 0 bases and J shed 3 bases, with 12 bases lying between them. The germline gives CDR1 LNHNV, CDR2 YYDKDF (reference sequence). The CDR3 bases are TGTGCCACCAGCAGAGAACCCGGGGGCGGCTACGAGCAGTACTTC. It codes for CATSREPGGGYEQYF.

This rearrangement joins TRBV7-2 to TRBJ2-7, with D possibly being TRBD2 (5 bases). The CDR3 has 15 residues. CDR1 SGHTA and CDR2 FQGNSA come from the germline V gene. Trimming cost V 6 bases and J 3 bases, with 18 bases left between them. The DNA for the CDR3 is TGTGCCAGCAGTGCCTACAGTGGACGGGACTACGAGCAGTACTTC. This gives the protein CASSAYSGRDYEQYF.

This rearrangement joins TRBV18 to TRBJ1-2; 9 bases align to TRBD1. Germline CDR1 and CDR2: KGHSH and LQKENI. The ends lost 2 bases at V and 5 bases at J; junction bases unmatched: 3. The CDR3 totals 14 residues. CDR3 in DNA: TGTGCCAGCTCACCAAGGACAGGGGAGTATGGCTACACCTTC. Amino acid sequence: CASSPRTGEYGYTF.